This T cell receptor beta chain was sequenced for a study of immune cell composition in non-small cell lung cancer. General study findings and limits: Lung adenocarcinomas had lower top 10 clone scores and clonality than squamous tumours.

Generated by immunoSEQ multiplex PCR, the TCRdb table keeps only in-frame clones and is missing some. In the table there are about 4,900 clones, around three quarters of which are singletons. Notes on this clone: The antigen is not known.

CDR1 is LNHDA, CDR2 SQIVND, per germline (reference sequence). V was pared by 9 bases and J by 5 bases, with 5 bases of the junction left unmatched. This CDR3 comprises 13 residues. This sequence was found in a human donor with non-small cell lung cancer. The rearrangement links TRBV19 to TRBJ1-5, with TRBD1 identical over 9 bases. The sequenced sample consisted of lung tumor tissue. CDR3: CASRRDRDQPQHF. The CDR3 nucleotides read TGTGCCAGCCGTCGGGACAGGGATCAGCCCCAGCATTTT. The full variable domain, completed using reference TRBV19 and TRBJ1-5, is DGGITQSPKYLFRKEGQNVTLSCEQNLNHDAMYWYRQDPGQGLRLIYYSQIVNDFQKGDIAEGYSVSREKKESFPLTVTSAQKNPTAFYLCASRRDRDQPQHFGDGTRLSIL.